This section outlines one T cell receptor (beta chain) sequence together with its context. This entry comes from a study of blood T cell repertoires in COVID-19. Clones were sequenced by immunoSEQ multiplex PCR, and TCRdb holds only the in-frame ones, with some missing. The table includes approximately 170,000 clones, roughly nine tenths detected once. CDR3 length: 12 residues. Germline assignment: CDR1 KGHDR and CDR2 SFDVKD. V was clipped by 5 bases and J by 4 bases, with 6 bases between them. This sequence originates from a woman aged 60-70 years with COVID-19, enrolled during active disease. The material sequenced was peripheral blood. The chain couples TRBV24-1 to TRBJ2-3; D ambiguous. This CDR3 reads CATSGVSDTQYF. The CDR3 bases are TGTGCCACCAGTGGCGTATCAGATACGCAGTATTTT.